This T cell receptor beta chain was captured by sequencing in a study of a mutant IDH1 vaccine in newly diagnosed glioma. Looking at the study overall: Vaccine administration was initiated 4-6 weeks following radiotherapy alone, or with temozolomide cycles. Receipt of radiotherapy, temozolomide, or both preceded the study, and most received both.

Comment on this clone: Its antigen is undetermined.

Per the germline V gene, CDR1 is ENHRY and CDR2 is SYGVKD. The CDR3 extends over 14 amino acids. V lost 8 bases and J 2 bases, leaving 10 bases between the germline ends. Time point meaning: week 47, end of study. In the vaccine, a single dose held 300 ug of the mutant IDH1 20-mer peptide, along with topical imiquimod. The study gave patients eight vaccinations in weeks 1, 3, 5, 7, 11, 15, 19, 23. TCRdb's table, derived via immunoSEQ multiplex PCR, lists solely in-frame clones and lacks some. Of tens of thousands of clones detected, less than 80% appear once; the ten largest clones hold around 5%. The sample here was PBMCs, taken from a glioma patient whose treatment included an IDH1 peptide vaccine. This TCR derives from a man aged 45-60 years with glioma. This chain uses TRBV10-3 with TRBJ2-6; D ambiguous. CDR3 loop: CAIGGVPGANVLTF. In DNA form, the CDR3 reads TGTGCCATCGGTGGGGTGCCTGGGGCCAACGTCCTGACTTTC.